This TCR beta chain was identified during a study of CD8+ T cells in alopecia areata. The CDR3 contains 13 residues. CDR1 is GTSNPN, CDR2 SVGIG, per germline (reference sequence). Trimming pared 1 base from V and 5 bases from J, leaving 11 bases between. Sequencing templates came from extracted RNA that was reverse transcribed into cDNA. The method was immunoSEQ multiplex PCR; TCRdb's version includes in-frame clones alone and lacks a portion of them. The sample includes tens of thousands of clones, about three quarters of them seen just once. Treatment described: oral pan-JAK inhibitor, 5-10 mg twice daily. The study, taken as a whole, reports: Normal scalp showed lower clonality than lesional scalp, especially alopecia totalis/universalis. Many expanded lesional clones remained in scalp and blood on tofacitinib. Since there was just one nonresponder, nobody can yet say how baseline CD8+ expansion ties to response.

Turning to this clone: What it recognizes is unknown.

The sequences come from CD8+ T cells sorted from blood, collected around week 42, from a patient treated with tofacitinib. The chain uses TRBV30 and TRBJ1-2; perhaps TRBD1 as D (5 bases). The TCR comes from a human donor with alopecia areata. The CDR3 DNA reads TGTGCCTGGAGTGAGACAGACACGTATGGCTACACCTTC. Its protein is CAWSETDTYGYTF.